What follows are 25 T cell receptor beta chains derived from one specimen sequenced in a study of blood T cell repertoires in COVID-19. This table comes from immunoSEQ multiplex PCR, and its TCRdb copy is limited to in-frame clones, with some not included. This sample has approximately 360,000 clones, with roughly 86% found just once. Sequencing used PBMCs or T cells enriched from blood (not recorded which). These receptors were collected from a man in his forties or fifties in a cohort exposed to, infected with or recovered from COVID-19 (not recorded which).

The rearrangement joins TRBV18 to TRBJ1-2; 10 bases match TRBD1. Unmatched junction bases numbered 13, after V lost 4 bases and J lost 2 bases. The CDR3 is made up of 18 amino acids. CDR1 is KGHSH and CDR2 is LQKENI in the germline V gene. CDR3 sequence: CASSLRQGASNLNYGYTF. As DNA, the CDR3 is TGTGCCAGCTCACTAAGACAGGGGGCTTCTAACCTCAACTATGGCTACACCTTC.

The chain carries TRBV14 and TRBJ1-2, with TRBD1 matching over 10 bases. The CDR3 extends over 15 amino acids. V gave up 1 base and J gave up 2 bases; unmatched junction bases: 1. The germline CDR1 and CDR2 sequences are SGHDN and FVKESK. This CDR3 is CASSQVTGGNYGYTF. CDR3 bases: TGTGCCAGCAGCCAAGTGACAGGGGGCAACTATGGCTACACCTTC.

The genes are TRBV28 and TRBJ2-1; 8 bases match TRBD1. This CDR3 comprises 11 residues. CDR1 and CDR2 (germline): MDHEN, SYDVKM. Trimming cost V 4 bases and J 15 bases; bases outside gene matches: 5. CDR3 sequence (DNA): TGTGCCAGCAGTTCGGGACAGGTTCGGTTCTTC. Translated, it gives CASSSGQVRFF.

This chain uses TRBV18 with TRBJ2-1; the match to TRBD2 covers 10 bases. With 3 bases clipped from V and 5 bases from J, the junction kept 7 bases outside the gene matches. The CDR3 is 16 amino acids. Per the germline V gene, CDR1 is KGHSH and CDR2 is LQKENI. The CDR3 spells CASSPLGLAVHNEQFF. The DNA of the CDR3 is TGTGCCAGCTCACCTCTAGGACTAGCGGTTCACAATGAGCAGTTCTTC.

CDR3 in DNA: TGTGCCAGCACCCTTCGGGGTGACACTGAAGCTTTCTTT. Protein sequence: CASTLRGDTEAFF. V is TRBV3-1 (or the pseudogene TRBV3-2) and J is TRBJ1-1; D uncertain. Trimming stripped 7 bases from V and 3 bases from J, with 12 bases between. The CDR3 covers 13 residues. CDR1 and CDR2 (germline): LGHDT, YNNKEL (reference sequence).

CDR3 bases: TGTGCCACCAGCAGAGGAGCGGGGGCTACCACAGATACGCAGTATTTT. Amino acids: CATSRGAGATTDTQYF. The genes are TRBV15 and TRBJ2-3, with 8 bases identical to TRBD2. Germline lookup yields CDR1 LNHNV and CDR2 YYDKDF (reference sequence). The CDR3 sequence is 16 residues long. Trimming took 1 base from V and 2 from J; bases not matched to a gene: 5. Together with reference TRBV15 and TRBJ2-3, the CDR3 gives the full variable domain: DAMVIQNPRYQVTQFGKPVTLSCSQTLNHNVMYWYQQKSSQAPKLLFHYYDKDFNNEADTPDNFQSRRPNTSFCFLDIRSPGLGDTAMYLCATSRGAGATTDTQYFGPGTRLTVL.

In DNA form, the CDR3 reads TGTGCCATCAGTGAGTCCAAGACAGGGGGCGCGGTAAAGACCCAGTACTTC. It translates to CAISESKTGGAVKTQYF. The V and J genes are TRBV10-3 and TRBJ2-5; the match to TRBD1 covers 10 bases. Germline loops: CDR1 ENHRY, CDR2 SYGVKD. This CDR3 spans 17 amino acids. V shed 0 bases and J 6 bases; nucleotides not matched to a gene: 10.

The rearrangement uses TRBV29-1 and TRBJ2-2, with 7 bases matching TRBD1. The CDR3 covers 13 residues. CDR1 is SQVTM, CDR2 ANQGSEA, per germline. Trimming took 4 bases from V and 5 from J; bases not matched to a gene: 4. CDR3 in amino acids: CSVVRGQTGELFF. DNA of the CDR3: TGCAGCGTTGTGAGGGGGCAAACCGGGGAGCTGTTTTTT.

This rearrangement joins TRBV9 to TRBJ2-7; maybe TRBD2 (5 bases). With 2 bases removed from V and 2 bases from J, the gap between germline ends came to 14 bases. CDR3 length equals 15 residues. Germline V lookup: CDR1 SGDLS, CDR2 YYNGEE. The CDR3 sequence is CASSVGVGPTYEQYF. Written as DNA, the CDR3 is TGTGCCAGCAGCGTGGGAGTGGGCCCAACCTACGAGCAGTACTTC.

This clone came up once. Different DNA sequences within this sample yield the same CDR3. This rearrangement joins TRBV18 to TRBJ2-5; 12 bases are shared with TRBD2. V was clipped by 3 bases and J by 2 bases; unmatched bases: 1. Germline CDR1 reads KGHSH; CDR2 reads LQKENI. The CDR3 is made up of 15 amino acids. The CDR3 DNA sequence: TGTGCCAGCTCACCCCTAGCGGGAGGGCAAGAGACCCAGTACTTC. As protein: CASSPLAGGQETQYF.

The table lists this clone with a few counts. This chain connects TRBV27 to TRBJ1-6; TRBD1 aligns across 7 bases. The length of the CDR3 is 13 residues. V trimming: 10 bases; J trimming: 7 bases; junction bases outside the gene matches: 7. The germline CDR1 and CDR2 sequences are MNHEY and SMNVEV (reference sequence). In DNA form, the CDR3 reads TGTGCCACCCGACAGGGTCCAAATTCACCCCTCCACTTT. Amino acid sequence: CATRQGPNSPLHF.

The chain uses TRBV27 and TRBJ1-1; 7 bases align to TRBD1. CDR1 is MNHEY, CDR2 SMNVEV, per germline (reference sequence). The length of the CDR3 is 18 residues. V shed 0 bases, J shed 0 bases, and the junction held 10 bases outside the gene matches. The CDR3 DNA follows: TGTGCCAGCAGTTTATCGGCGGCAGGGGGGCCCATGAACACTGAAGCTTTCTTT. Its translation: CASSLSAAGGPMNTEAFF.

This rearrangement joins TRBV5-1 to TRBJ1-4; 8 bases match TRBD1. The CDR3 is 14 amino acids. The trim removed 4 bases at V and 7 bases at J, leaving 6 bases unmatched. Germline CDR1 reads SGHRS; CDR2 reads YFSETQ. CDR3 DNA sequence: TGCGCCAGCAGCACGGGACAGGAGAGTGAAAAACTGTTTTTT. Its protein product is CASSTGQESEKLFF.

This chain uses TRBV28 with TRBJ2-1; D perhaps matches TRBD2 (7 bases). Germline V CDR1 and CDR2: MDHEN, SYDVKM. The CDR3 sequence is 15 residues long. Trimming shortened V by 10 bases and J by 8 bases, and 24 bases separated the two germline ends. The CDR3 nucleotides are TGTGCCACCACCCCCGGCCAAGGGGAGGGGGATGAGCAGTTCTTC. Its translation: CATTPGQGEGDEQFF. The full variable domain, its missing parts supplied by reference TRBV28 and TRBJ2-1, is DVKVTQSSRYLVKRTGEKVFLECVQDMDHENMFWYRQDPGLGLRLIYFSYDVKMKEKGDIPEGYSVSREKKERFSLILESASTNQTSMYLCATTPGQGEGDEQFFGPGTRLTVL.

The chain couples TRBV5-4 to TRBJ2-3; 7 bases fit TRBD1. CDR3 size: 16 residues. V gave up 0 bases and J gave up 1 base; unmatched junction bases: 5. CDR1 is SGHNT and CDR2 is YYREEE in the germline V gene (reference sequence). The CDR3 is CASSLAPGQGTDTQYF. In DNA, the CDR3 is TGTGCCAGCAGCTTGGCCCCCGGACAGGGCACAGATACGCAGTATTTT.

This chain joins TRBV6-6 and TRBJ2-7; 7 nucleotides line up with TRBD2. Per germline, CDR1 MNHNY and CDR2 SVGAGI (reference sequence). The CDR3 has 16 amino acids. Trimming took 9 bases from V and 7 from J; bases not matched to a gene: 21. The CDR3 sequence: CASRESFGRAVGEQYF. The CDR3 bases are TGTGCCAGTCGCGAGTCGTTTGGGAGGGCCGTGGGGGAGCAGTACTTC.

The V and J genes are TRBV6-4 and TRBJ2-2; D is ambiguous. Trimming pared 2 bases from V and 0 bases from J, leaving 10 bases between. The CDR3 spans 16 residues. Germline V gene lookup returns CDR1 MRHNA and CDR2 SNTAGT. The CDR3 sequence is CASSDTAGPNTGELFF. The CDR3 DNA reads TGTGCCAGCAGTGACACGGCAGGTCCGAACACCGGGGAGCTGTTTTTT.

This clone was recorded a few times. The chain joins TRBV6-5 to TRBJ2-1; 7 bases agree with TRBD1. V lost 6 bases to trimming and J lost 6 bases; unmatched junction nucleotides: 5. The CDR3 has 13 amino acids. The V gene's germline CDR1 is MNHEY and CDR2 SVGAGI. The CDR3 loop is CASSYGQANEQFF. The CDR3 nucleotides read TGTGCCAGCAGCTATGGACAGGCCAATGAGCAGTTCTTC.

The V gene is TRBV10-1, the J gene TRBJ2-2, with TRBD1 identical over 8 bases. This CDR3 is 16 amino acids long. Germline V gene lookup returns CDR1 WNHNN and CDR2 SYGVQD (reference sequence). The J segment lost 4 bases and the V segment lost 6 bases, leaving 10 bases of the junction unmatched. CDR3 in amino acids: CASSQGQGRSTGELFF. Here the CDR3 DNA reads TGCGCCAGCAGCCAAGGACAGGGAAGAAGCACCGGGGAGCTGTTTTTT.

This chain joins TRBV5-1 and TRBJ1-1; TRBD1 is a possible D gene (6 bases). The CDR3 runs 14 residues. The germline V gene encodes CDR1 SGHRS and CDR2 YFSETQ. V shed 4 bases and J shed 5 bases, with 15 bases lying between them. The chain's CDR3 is CASSLTTGKTEAFF. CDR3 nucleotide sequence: TGCGCCAGCAGCCTAACGACAGGAAAGACTGAAGCTTTCTTT.

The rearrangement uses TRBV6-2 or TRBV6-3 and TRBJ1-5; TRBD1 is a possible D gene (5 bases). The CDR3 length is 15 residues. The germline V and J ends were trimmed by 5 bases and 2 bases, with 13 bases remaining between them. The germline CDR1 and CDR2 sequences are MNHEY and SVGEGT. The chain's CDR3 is CASSLQGNGNQPQHF. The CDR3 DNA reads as TGTGCCAGCAGTCTTCAGGGAAATGGCAATCAGCCCCAGCATTTT.

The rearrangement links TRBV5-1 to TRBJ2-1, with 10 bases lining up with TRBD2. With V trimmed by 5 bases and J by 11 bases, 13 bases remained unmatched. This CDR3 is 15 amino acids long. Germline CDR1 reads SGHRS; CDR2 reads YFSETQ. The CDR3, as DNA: TGCGCCAGCAGTTCCGGTGGGATAGCGGGAGGCCAGCAGTTCTTC. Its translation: CASSSGGIAGGQQFF.

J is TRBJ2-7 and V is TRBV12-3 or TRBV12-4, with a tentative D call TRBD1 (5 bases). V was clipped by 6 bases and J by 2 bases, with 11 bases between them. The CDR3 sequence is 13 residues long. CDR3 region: CASRGVNTYEQYF. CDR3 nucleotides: TGTGCCAGCAGAGGGGTCAACACCTACGAGCAGTACTTC.

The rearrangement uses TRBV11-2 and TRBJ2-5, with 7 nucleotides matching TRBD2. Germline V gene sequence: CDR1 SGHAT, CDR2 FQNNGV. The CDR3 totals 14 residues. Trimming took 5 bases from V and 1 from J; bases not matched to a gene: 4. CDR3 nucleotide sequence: TGTGCCAGCAGCCCGAGCGGGGTCCAAGAGACCCAGTACTTC. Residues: CASSPSGVQETQYF.

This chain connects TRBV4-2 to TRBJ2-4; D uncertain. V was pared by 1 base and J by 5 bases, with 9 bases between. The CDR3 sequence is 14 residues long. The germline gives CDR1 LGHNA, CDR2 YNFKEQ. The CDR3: CASSQVGSQNIQYF. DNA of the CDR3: TGTGCCAGCAGCCAAGTGGGCAGTCAAAACATTCAGTACTTC.